This TCR beta chain stems from a study of T cells in Graves' hyperthyroidism and ophthalmopathy. On this clonotype: The antigen is undetermined.

It was RNA transcripts that yielded the amplified TCR beta CDR3 regions. The primer set for the first-round RT-PCR of the TCR CDR3 was HTBI. TCRdb itself ran the multiplex PCR reads through MiXCR, one entry per CDR3 protein. The table records roughly 740,000 distinct CDR3 sequences, less than 20% of them present only once. Whole-study results and caveats: The model foresaw ophthalmopathy a median around 6.8 months prior to onset. Ophthalmopathy could be told apart from stable hyperthyroidism with a 13 V-J model.

The length of the CDR3 is 17 residues. Germline lookup yields CDR1 MNHEY and CDR2 SMNVEV (reference sequence). After removal of 5 bases from V and 6 bases from J, the junction contained 16 bases not matched to a gene. Patients between 18 and 65 years old had hyperthyroidism, newly diagnosed and lasting under 2 months. Diagnostic decisions used clinical symptoms, serum thyroxine and TRAb, thyroid ultrasound and orbital computed tomography. The clonotype comes from a man between 18 and 35 years old with Graves' hyperthyroidism. The chain couples TRBV27 to TRBJ2-1; TRBD2 aligns across 7 bases. The specimen was blood. The CDR3 DNA sequence: TGTGCCAGCAGTCCCCCTTGGTCTGGCGGGAGAGTCAATGAGCAGTTCTTC. This sequence encodes CASSPPWSGGRVNEQFF.